A selection of T cell receptor beta chains follows, all from one sample in a study of patients and donors after allogeneic stem cell transplantation. Via MiXCR, TCRdb re-called the RT-PCR reads, giving one row per CDR3 protein. The sample consists of about 960,000 distinct CDR3 sequences, under 20% of them appearing once. Sample: blood, either unsorted or a sorted T cell fraction (not recorded which). The source is a human donor who was either an allogeneic HSCT recipient or a stem cell or donor lymphocyte infusion donor (not recorded which). It is not recorded whose cells these are; they may come from a transplant donor. The CDR3 runs from the conserved cysteine through the conserved F or W. D genes are given only for firm matches. Where a row states a size, it is once, few, many or the class of an expanded clone; other rows omit it.

>NA|TRBV7-8|TRBJ1-1|NA
CASSPSGGGTEAFF
TGTGCCAGCAGCCCTTCGGGGGGAGGGACTGAAGCTTTCTTT
>NA|TRBV4-3|TRBJ2-7|NA
CASSQDGRGEPYEQYF
TGCGCCAGCAGCCAAGATGGCAGGGGAGAACCCTACGAGCAGTACTTC
>NA|TRBV11-2|TRBJ2-6|NA
CASSFRDLLGSGANVLTF
TGTGCCAGCAGCTTCCGGGATTTGTTAGGCTCTGGGGCCAACGTCCTGACTTTC
>NA|TRBV28|TRBJ1-5|NA
CASSFGSVSQPQHF
TGTGCCAGCAGTTTCGGATCTGTAAGTCAGCCCCAGCATTTT
>NA|TRBV7-3|TRBJ2-1|NA
CASSLTGGSNEQFF
TGTGCCAGCAGCTTAACCGGGGGCTCCAATGAGCAGTTCTTC
>TRBD2|TRBV7-3|TRBJ2-1|few
CASSLSSASGNEQFF
TGTGCCAGCAGCTTAAGTTCGGCTAGCGGCAATGAGCAGTTCTTC
>TRBD2|TRBV7-8|TRBJ2-1|few
CASSRLQRESTEQFF
TGTGCCAGCAGCCGACTACAGCGGGAGTCGACTGAGCAGTTCTTC
>NA|TRBV20-1|TRBJ2-2|NA
CSATHNRFTGELFF
TGCAGTGCTACGCATAACAGGTTTACCGGGGAGCTGTTTTTT
>NA|TRBV25-1|TRBJ1-2|NA
CASSATGFYGYTF
TGTGCCAGCAGTGCGACAGGTTTCTATGGCTACACCTTC
>NA|TRBV5-1|TRBJ1-6|NA
CASSLGSSKNNSPLHF
TGCGCCAGCAGCTTGGGCAGCTCGAAGAATAATTCACCCCTCCACTTT
>NA|TRBV7-2|TRBJ2-2|NA
CASRLAGVTGELFF
TGTGCCAGCAGATTGGCAGGGGTGACCGGGGAGCTGTTTTTT
>NA|TRBV21-1|TRBJ1-6|NA
CASSKPPGVSTDNSPLHF
TGTGCCAGCAGCAAACCTCCGGGCGTCAGTACCGATAATTCACCCCTCCACTTT
>NA|TRBV14|TRBJ1-1|NA
CASSQGGRRTFTGAFF
TGTGCCAGCAGCCAAGGGGGACGCCGAACCTTTACCGGCGCTTTCTTT
>NA|TRBV20-1|TRBJ2-1|NA
CSARSGQAPYNEQFF
TGCAGTGCTAGATCTGGCCAGGCTCCTTACAATGAGCAGTTCTTC
>NA|TRBV6-1|TRBJ2-2|NA
CASSHRGGTGELFF
TGTGCCAGCAGTCACAGGGGGGGCACCGGGGAGCTGTTTTTT
>NA|TRBV6-2/TRBV6-3|TRBJ2-2|few
CASSYAVTGELFF
TGTGCCAGCAGTTACGCTGTCACCGGGGAGCTGTTTTTT
>NA|TRBV9|TRBJ2-1|few
CASSRGRPGDEQFF
TGTGCCAGCAGCAGAGGGCGGCCTGGGGATGAGCAGTTCTTC
>TRBD2|TRBV7-7|TRBJ2-5|many
CASSLGLAGVAETQYF
TGTGCCAGCAGCTTAGGTCTAGCGGGAGTTGCAGAGACCCAGTACTTC
>NA|TRBV3-1|TRBJ2-4|few
CASSLRTVAKNIQYF
TGTGCCAGCAGCCTCCGGACAGTAGCCAAAAACATTCAGTACTTC
>TRBD2|TRBV27|TRBJ2-1|NA
CASSLASGYNEQFF
TGTGCCAGCAGTTTAGCTAGCGGGTACAATGAGCAGTTCTTC
>TRBD2|TRBV20-1|TRBJ2-3|NA
CSARDLTSGFLGDTQYF
TGCAGTGCTAGAGATCTGACTAGCGGGTTCTTAGGAGATACGCAGTATTTT
>NA|TRBV5-6|TRBJ1-5|many
CASSLGLSNQPQHF
TGTGCCAGCAGCTTGGGGCTGAGCAATCAGCCCCAGCATTTT
>TRBD1|TRBV4-2|TRBJ2-2|NA
CASSHRQGLNTGELFF
TGTGCCAGCAGCCACCGACAGGGGTTGAACACCGGGGAGCTGTTTTTT
>TRBD2|TRBV9|TRBJ2-1|few
CASSVAPGGSYNEQFF
TGTGCCAGCAGCGTAGCCCCTGGCGGGAGCTACAATGAGCAGTTCTTC
>NA|TRBV6-4|TRBJ2-1|few
CASSDGGEAYNEQFF
TGTGCCAGCAGTGACGGAGGGGAGGCATACAATGAGCAGTTCTTC
>TRBD1|TRBV7-9|TRBJ1-2|few
CASSRGQGRTGGYTF
TGTGCCAGCAGTCGGGGACAGGGGAGAACGGGAGGCTACACCTTC
>NA|TRBV24-1|TRBJ2-5|NA
CATSDRAWQETQYF
TGTGCCACCAGTGATCGAGCGTGGCAAGAGACCCAGTACTTC
>NA|TRBV6-2/TRBV6-3|TRBJ1-1|few
CASLDSNTEAFF
TGTGCCAGCTTGGACAGCAACACTGAAGCTTTCTTT
>NA|TRBV6-2/TRBV6-3|TRBJ2-1|NA
CATSSFGQDFYNEQFF
TGTGCCACGAGCAGTTTCGGACAAGACTTCTACAATGAGCAGTTCTTC
>TRBD2|TRBV24-1|TRBJ2-1|NA
CATRTSGSLDNEQFF
TGTGCCACCCGGACTAGCGGGAGTCTCGACAATGAGCAGTTCTTC
>NA|TRBV7-2|TRBJ2-5|NA
CASSPPLGSFQETQYF
TGTGCCAGCAGCCCCCCTCTCGGCAGTTTCCAAGAGACCCAGTACTTC
>NA|TRBV7-2|TRBJ1-4|NA
CASSSHPATNEKLFF
TGTGCCAGCAGCTCGCACCCGGCGACTAATGAAAAACTGTTTTTT
>NA|TRBV11-3|TRBJ1-1|NA
CASSLRQKNTEAFF
TGTGCCAGCAGCCTCAGACAGAAGAACACTGAAGCTTTCTTT
>NA|TRBV25-1|TRBJ2-1|NA
CASSEYRTNEQFF
TGTGCCAGCAGTGAATATAGGACCAATGAGCAGTTCTTC
>TRBD2|TRBV12-3/TRBV12-4|TRBJ2-3|NA
CASSHSGDSTDTQYF
TGTGCCAGCAGTCATAGCGGGGATAGCACAGATACGCAGTATTTT
>TRBD1|TRBV11-2|TRBJ1-5|NA
CASSRDSRQPQHF
TGTGCCAGCAGCCGGGACAGCAGACAGCCCCAGCATTTT
>NA|TRBV15|TRBJ2-2|NA
CATSRDHGITGWTGELFF
TGTGCCACCAGCAGAGACCATGGGATTACAGGGTGGACCGGGGAGCTGTTTTTT
>NA|TRBV7-2|TRBJ2-1|many
CASSLFRSSYNEQFF
TGTGCCAGCAGCTTATTTCGGAGCTCCTACAATGAGCAGTTCTTC
>NA|TRBV11-2|TRBJ2-1|NA
CASSPLRVSSSYNEQFF
TGTGCCAGCAGCCCCTTAAGGGTGTCTAGCTCCTACAATGAGCAGTTCTTC
>NA|TRBV2|TRBJ2-5|NA
CASSGLLGTETQYF
TGTGCCAGCAGCGGCCTTTTAGGGACGGAGACCCAGTACTTC
>TRBD2|TRBV3-1|TRBJ2-3|few
CASSQELVAGGGTDTQYF
TGTGCCAGCAGCCAAGAGCTCGTCGCGGGGGGCGGGACAGATACGCAGTATTTT
>NA|TRBV5-6|TRBJ2-7|NA
CASSRVPGASYEQYF
TGTGCCAGCAGCAGAGTCCCGGGGGCTTCCTACGAGCAGTACTTC
>NA|TRBV4-2|TRBJ2-1|few
CASSQQFNEQFF
TGTGCCAGCAGCCAACAATTTAATGAGCAGTTCTTC
>NA|TRBV5-1|TRBJ2-3|few
CASSFGRDSTDTQYF
TGCGCCAGCAGCTTCGGGCGGGACAGCACAGATACGCAGTATTTT
>NA|TRBV5-1|TRBJ1-5|few
CASSLRAGSNQPQHF
TGCGCCAGCAGCTTGAGGGCAGGTAGCAATCAGCCCCAGCATTTT
>NA|TRBV20-1|TRBJ1-5|many
CSASVGDNQPQHF
TGCAGTGCTAGCGTGGGGGACAATCAGCCCCAGCATTTT
>NA|TRBV7-9|TRBJ2-1|NA
CASSGEGHNSYNEQFF
TGTGCCAGCAGCGGGGAGGGACATAACTCCTACAATGAGCAGTTCTTC
>TRBD2|TRBV3-1|TRBJ2-7|NA
CASSQGSGITYEQYF
TGTGCCAGCAGCCAGGGAAGCGGGATCACCTACGAGCAGTACTTC
>NA|TRBV24-1|TRBJ2-5|many
CATSETWGAHQETQYF
TGTGCCACCAGTGAAACGTGGGGGGCGCACCAAGAGACCCAGTACTTC
>NA|TRBV7-9|TRBJ2-7|NA
CASSFPASYEQYF
TGTGCCAGCAGCTTTCCTGCTTCCTACGAGCAGTACTTC
>NA|TRBV20-1|TRBJ2-7|few
CSAPSGDSYEQYF
TGCAGTGCTCCATCCGGGGATTCCTACGAGCAGTACTTC
>NA|TRBV12-3/TRBV12-4|TRBJ1-4|NA
CASSFGSSTNEKLFF
TGTGCCAGCAGTTTCGGCAGTTCAACTAATGAAAAACTGTTTTTT
>TRBD1|TRBV20-1|TRBJ2-7|NA
CSARDGDRRHF
TGCAGTGCTAGAGATGGGGACAGGCGGCACTTC
>TRBD2|TRBV15|TRBJ2-3|few
CATSALAVYSGGTDTQYF
TGTGCCACCAGCGCCCTCGCCGTTTACTCGGGAGGAACAGATACGCAGTATTTT
>NA|TRBV28|TRBJ1-2|many
CASLPPAGAYGYTF
TGTGCCAGCCTTCCCCCCGCGGGGGCGTATGGCTACACCTTC